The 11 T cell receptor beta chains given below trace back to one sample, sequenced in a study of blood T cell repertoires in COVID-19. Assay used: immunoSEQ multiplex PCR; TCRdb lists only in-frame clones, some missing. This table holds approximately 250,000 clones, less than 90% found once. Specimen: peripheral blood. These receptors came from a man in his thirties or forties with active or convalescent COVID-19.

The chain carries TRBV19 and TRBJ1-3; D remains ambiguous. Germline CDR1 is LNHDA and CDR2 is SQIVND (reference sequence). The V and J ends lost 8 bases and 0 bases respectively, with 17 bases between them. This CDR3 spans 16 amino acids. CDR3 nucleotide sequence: TGTGCCAGTTCGGGGTGGTGGCAATACTCTGGAAACACCATATATTTT. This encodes CASSGWWQYSGNTIYF.

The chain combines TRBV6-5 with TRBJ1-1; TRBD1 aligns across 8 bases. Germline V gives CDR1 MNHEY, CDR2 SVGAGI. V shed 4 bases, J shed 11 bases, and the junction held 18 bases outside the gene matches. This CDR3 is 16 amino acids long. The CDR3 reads CASSFLRGLGEEVAFF. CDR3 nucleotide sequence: TGTGCCAGCAGTTTCCTCAGGGGGCTCGGTGAAGAGGTGGCTTTCTTT.

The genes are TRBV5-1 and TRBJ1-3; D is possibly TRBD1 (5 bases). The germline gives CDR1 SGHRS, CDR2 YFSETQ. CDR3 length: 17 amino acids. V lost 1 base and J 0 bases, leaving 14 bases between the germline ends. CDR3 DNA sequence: TGCGCCAGCAGCTTGTCGTCCGAAAGGGGCTCTGGAAACACCATATATTTT. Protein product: CASSLSSERGSGNTIYF.

The chain's CDR3 is CASSDATGQGSDTQYF. The CDR3, as DNA: TGTGCCAGCAGCGACGCGACGGGACAAGGGTCAGATACGCAGTATTTT. The chain employs TRBV7-2 and TRBJ2-3, with a tentative D call TRBD1 (6 bases). V dropped 5 bases and J dropped 4 bases, with 19 bases sitting between them. This CDR3 has 16 residues. Per the germline V gene, CDR1 is SGHTA and CDR2 is FQGNSA.

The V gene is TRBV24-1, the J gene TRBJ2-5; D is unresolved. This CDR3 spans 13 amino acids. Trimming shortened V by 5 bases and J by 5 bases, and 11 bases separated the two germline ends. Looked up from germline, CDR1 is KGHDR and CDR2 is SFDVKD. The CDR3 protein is CATSATTQETQYF. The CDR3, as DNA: TGTGCCACCAGTGCCACGACTCAGGAGACCCAGTACTTC.

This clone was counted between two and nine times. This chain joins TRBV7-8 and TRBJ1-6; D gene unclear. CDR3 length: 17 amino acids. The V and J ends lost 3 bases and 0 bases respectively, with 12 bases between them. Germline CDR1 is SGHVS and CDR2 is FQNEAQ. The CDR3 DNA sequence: TGTGCCAGCAGCTTCTTTGTCCGGAGCTCCTATAATTCACCCCTCCACTTT. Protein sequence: CASSFFVRSSYNSPLHF.

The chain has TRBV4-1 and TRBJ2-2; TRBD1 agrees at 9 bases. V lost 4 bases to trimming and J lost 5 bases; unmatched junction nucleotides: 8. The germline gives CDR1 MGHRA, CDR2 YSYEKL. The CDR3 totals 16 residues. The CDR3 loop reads CASSPNRGRGTGELFF. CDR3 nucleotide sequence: TGCGCCAGCAGCCCCAACAGGGGGCGTGGTACCGGGGAGCTGTTTTTT.

The CDR3 sequence: CASSQVLGQGNTGELFF. DNA of the CDR3: TGTGCCAGCAGCCAAGTTTTAGGACAGGGGAACACCGGGGAGCTGTTTTTT. The genes are TRBV3-1 (or the pseudogene TRBV3-2) and TRBJ2-2; TRBD1 aligns across 8 bases. The CDR3 totals 17 residues. Germline CDR1 reads LGHDT; CDR2 reads YNNKEL (reference sequence). J gave up 1 base and V 1 base, and 5 bases lay outside the gene matches.

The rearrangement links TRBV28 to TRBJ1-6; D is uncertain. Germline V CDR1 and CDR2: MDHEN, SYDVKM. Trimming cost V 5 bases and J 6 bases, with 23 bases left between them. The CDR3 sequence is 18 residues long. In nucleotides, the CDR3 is TGTGCCAGCAGTGGAGCCGGGATAAGCGGATCGAGTAATTCACCCCTCCACTTT. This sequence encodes CASSGAGISGSSNSPLHF.

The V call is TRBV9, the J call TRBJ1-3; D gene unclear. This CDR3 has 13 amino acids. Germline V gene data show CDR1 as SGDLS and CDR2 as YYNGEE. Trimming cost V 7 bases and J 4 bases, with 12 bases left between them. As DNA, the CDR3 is TGTGCCAGCTCTCAGACTTACGGAAACACCATATATTTT. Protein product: CASSQTYGNTIYF.

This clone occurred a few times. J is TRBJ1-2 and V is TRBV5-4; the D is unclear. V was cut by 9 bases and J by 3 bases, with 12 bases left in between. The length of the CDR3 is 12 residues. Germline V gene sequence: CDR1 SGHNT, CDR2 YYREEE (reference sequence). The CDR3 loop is CATSNGDYGYTF. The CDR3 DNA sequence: TGTGCCACCTCTAACGGAGACTATGGCTACACCTTC.